This T cell receptor (beta chain) originates from a study of cytomegalovirus exposure and HLA in healthy donors. Between the trimmed V and J ends, which lost 4 bases and 4 bases, there was a span of 17 bases. Germline CDR1 is LGHNA and CDR2 is YNFKEQ. The CDR3 contains 15 residues. Study-wide findings and caveats: An observed cluster of highly shared sequence variants was recorded as a likely sequencing artifact.

The PCR contained 60 Vbeta and 13 Jbeta primers. TCRdb's copy holds only in-frame clones and misses some; the assay was immunoSEQ multiplex PCR. The table lists fewer than 200,000 clones, over 60% of them singletons. With respect to this clone: The target antigen is unknown.

The specimen was PBMCs. The source is a female donor in good health and CMV-seronegative. The chain has TRBV4-2 and TRBJ2-7; TRBD1 is a possible D gene (5 bases). CDR3 bases: TGTGCCAGCAGCCGAACGACAGTTTCGGAATACGAGCAGTACTTC. Residues: CASSRTTVSEYEQYF.